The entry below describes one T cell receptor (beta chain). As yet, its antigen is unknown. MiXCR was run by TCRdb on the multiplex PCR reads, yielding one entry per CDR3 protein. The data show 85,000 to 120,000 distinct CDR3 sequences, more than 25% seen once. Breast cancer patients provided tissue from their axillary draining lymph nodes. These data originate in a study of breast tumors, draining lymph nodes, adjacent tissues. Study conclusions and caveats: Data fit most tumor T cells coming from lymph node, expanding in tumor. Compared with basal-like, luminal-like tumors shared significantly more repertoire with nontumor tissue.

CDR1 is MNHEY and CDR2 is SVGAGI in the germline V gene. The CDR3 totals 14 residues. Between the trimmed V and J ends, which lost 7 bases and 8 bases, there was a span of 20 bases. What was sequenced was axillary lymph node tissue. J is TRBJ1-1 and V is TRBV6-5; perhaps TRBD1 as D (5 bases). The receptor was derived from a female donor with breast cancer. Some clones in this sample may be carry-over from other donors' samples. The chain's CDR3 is CASKGHPWGVEAFF. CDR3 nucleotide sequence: TGTGCCAGCAAAGGACACCCATGGGGGGTGGAAGCTTTCTTT.